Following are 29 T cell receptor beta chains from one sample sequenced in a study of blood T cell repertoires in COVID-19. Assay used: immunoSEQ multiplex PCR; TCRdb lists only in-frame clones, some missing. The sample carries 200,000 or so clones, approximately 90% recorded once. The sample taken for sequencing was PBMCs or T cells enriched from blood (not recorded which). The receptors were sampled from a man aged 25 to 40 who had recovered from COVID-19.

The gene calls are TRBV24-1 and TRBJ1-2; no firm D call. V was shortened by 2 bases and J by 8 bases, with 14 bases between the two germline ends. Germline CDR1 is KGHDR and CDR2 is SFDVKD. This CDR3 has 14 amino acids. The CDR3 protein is CATSDSLRVRGYTF. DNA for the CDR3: TGTGCCACCAGTGATTCCCTACGGGTTAGGGGCTACACCTTC.

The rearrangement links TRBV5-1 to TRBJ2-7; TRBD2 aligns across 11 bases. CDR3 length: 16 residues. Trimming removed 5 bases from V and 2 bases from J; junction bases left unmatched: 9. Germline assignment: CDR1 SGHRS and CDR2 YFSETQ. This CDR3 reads CASRVGLTSGTYEQYF. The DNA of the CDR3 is TGCGCCAGCAGGGTGGGTTTGACTAGCGGGACCTACGAGCAGTACTTC.

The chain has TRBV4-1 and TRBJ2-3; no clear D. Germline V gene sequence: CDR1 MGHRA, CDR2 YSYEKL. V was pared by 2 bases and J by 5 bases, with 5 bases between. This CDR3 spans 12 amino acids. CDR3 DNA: TGCGCCAGCAGCCAACCAGTAGATACGCAGTATTTT. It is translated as CASSQPVDTQYF.

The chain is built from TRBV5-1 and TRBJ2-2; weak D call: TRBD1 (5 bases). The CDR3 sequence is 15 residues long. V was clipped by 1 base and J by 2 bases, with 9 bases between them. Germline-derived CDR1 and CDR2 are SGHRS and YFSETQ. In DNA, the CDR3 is TGCGCCAGCAGCTTGCAGGGATCTAACACCGGGGAGCTGTTTTTT. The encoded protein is CASSLQGSNTGELFF.

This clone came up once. DNA of the CDR3: TGTGCCAGCAGCCCCGGACTAGCCTTCTACAATGAGCAGTTCTTC. Protein sequence: CASSPGLAFYNEQFF. J is TRBJ2-1 and V is TRBV5-4; 8 bases line up with TRBD2. Germline values: CDR1 SGHNT, CDR2 YYREEE (reference sequence). The ends lost 4 bases at V and 3 bases at J; junction bases unmatched: 6. This CDR3 has 15 residues.

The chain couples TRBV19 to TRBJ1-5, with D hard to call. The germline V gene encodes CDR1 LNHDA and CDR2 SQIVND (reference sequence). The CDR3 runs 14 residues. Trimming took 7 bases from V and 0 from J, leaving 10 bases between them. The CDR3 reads CASTHVYSNQPQHF. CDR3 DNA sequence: TGTGCCAGTACCCATGTCTATAGCAATCAGCCCCAGCATTTT.

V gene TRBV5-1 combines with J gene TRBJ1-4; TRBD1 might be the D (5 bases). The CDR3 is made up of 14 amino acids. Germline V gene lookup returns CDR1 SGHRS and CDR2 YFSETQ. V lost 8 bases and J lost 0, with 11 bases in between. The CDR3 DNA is TGCGCCAGTTCCGGGACTACAACTAATGAAAAACTGTTTTTT. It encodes CASSGTTTNEKLFF.

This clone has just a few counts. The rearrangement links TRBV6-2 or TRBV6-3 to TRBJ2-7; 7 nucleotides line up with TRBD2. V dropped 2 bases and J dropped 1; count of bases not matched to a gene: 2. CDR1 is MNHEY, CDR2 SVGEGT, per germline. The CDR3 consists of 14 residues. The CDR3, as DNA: TGTGCCAGCAGTTACCGGACTAGTTCCTACGAGCAGTACTTC. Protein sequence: CASSYRTSSYEQYF.

The CDR3 nucleotides are TGTGCCAGCAGTAGACAGAACACCATATATTTT. It is translated as CASSRQNTIYF. This chain connects TRBV9 to TRBJ1-3, with D maybe TRBD1 (5 bases). V lost 5 bases, J lost 7 bases, and 7 bases lay in between. The CDR3 extends over 11 amino acids. Per the germline V gene, CDR1 is SGDLS and CDR2 is YYNGEE.

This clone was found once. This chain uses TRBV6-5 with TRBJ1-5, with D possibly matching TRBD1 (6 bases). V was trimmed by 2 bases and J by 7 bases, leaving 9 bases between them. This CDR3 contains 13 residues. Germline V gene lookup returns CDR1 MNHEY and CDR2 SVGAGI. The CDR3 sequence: CASSYGGGQPQHF. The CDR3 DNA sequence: TGTGCCAGCAGTTACGGGGGCGGCCAGCCCCAGCATTTT.

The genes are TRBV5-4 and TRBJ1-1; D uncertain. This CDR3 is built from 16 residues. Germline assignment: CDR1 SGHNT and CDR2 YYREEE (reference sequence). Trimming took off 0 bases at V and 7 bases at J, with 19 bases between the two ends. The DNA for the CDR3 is TGTGCCAGCAGCTTGGCCGAGGGTGGCAGGTCGGGTGAAGCTTTCTTT. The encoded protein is CASSLAEGGRSGEAFF.

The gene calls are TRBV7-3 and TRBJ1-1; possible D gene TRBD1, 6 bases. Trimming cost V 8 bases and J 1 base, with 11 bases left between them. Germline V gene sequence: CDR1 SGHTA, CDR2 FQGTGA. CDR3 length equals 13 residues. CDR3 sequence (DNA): TGTGCCAGCGGAAAACAGGGGAACACTGAAGCTTTCTTT. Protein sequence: CASGKQGNTEAFF.

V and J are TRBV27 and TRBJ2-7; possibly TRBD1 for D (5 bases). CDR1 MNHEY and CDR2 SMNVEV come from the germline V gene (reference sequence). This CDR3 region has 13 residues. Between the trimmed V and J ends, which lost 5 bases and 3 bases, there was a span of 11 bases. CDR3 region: CASSLRTNYEQYF. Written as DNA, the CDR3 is TGTGCCAGCAGTCTGAGGACAAACTACGAGCAGTACTTC.

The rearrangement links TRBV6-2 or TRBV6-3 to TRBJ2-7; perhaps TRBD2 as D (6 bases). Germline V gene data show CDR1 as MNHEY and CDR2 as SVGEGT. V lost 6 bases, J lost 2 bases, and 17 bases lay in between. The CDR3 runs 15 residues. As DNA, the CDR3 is TGTGCCAGCAGGTACGGGCGGAGGAGGGCCTACGAGCAGTACTTC. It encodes CASRYGRRRAYEQYF.

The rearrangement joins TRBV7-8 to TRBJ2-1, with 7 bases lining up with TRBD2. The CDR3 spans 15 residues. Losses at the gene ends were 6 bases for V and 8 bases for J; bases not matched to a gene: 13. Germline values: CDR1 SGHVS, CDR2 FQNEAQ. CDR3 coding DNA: TGTGCCAGCAGGGGGGGGGAGCGGTTTGGGTATGAGCAGTTCTTC. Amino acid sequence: CASRGGERFGYEQFF.

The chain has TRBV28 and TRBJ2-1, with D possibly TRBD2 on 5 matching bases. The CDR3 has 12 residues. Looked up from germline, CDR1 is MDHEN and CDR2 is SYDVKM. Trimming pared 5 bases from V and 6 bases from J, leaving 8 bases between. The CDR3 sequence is CASSLARNEQFF. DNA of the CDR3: TGTGCCAGCAGTCTAGCCCGCAATGAGCAGTTCTTC.

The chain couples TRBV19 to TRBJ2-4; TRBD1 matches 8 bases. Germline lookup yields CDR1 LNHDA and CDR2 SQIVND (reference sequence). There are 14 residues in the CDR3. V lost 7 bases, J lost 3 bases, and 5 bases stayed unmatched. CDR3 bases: TGTGCCAGTAACCCAGGGGGCGGCAAAAACATTCAGTACTTC. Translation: CASNPGGGKNIQYF.

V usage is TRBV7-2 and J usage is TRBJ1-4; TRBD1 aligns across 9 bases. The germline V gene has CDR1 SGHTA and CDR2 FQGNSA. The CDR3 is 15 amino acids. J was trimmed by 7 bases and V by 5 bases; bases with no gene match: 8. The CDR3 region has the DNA TGTGCCAGCAGCAGACAGACAGGGGGATTTGAAAAACTGTTTTTT. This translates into CASSRQTGGFEKLFF.

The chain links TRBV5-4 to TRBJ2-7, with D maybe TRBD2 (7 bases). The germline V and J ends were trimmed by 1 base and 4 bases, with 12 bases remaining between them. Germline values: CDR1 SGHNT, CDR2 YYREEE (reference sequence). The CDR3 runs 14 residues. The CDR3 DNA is TGTGCCAGCAGCTTGCTAGGGGGGGCTTACGAGCAGTACTTC. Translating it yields CASSLLGGAYEQYF.

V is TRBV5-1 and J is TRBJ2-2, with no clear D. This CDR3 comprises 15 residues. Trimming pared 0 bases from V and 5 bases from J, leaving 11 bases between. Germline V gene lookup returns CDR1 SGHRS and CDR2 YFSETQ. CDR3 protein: CASSLGRGKTGELFF. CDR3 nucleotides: TGCGCCAGCAGCTTGGGTCGCGGCAAGACCGGGGAGCTGTTTTTT.

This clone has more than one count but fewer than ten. CDR3 region: CSASRSGGYTF. CDR3 nucleotides: TGCAGTGCTTCCCGGAGTGGGGGCTACACCTTC. The chain links TRBV20-1 to TRBJ1-2; no reliable D call. Trimming took off 5 bases at V and 8 bases at J, with 12 bases between the two ends. Germline V CDR1 and CDR2: DFQATT, SNEGSKA (reference sequence). The CDR3 length is 11 residues.

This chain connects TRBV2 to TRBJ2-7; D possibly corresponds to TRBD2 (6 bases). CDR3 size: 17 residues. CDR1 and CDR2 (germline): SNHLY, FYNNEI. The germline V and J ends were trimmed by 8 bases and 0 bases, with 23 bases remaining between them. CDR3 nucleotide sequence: TGTGCCAGCCTAGGTGTCGGGGGAGGACCAAGCTCCTACGAGCAGTACTTC. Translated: CASLGVGGGPSSYEQYF. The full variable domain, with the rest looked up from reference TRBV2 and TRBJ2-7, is EPEVTQTPSHQVTQMGQEVILRCVPISNHLYFYWYRQILGQKVEFLVSFYNNEISEKSEIFDDQFSVERPDGSNFTLKIRSTKLEDSAMYFCASLGVGGGPSSYEQYFGPGTRLTVT.

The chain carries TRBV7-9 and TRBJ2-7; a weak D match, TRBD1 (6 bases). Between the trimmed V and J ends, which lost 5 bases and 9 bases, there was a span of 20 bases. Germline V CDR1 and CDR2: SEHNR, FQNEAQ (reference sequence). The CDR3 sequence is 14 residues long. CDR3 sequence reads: CASSRTELLLGQYF. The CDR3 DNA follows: TGTGCCAGCAGCCGGACAGAGCTACTACTTGGGCAGTACTTC.

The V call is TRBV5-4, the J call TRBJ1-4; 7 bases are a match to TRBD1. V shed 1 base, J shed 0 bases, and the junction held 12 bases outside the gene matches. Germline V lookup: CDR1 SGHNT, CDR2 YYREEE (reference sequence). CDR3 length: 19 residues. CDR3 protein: CASSLLSGGRPATNEKLFF. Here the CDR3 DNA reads TGTGCCAGCAGCTTGTTGTCAGGGGGACGACCAGCAACTAATGAAAAACTGTTTTTT.

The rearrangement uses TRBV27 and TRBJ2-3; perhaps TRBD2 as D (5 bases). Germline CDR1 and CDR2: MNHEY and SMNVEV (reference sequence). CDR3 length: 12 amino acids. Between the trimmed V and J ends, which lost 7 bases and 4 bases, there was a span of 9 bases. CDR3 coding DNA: TGTGCCAGCACGGGGATGCCAGATACGCAGTATTTT. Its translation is CASTGMPDTQYF.

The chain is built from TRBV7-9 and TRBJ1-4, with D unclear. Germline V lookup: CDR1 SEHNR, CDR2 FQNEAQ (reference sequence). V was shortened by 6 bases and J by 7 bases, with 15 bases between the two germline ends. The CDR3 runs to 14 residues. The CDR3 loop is CASSRDFSIEKLFF. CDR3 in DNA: TGTGCCAGCAGTCGGGATTTTTCTATTGAAAAACTGTTTTTT.

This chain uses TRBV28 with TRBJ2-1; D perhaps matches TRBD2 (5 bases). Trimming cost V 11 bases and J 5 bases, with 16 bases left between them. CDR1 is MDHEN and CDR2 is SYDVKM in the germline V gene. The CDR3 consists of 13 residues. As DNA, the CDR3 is TGTGCCTCGGAAGAGGGATGGGACAATGAGCAGTTCTTC. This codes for CASEEGWDNEQFF.

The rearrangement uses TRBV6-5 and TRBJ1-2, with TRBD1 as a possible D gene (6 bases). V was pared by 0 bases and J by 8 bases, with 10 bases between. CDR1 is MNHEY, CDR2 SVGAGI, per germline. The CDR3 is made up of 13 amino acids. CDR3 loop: CASSYSGAVGYTF. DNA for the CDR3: TGTGCCAGCAGTTACTCGGGGGCCGTGGGCTACACCTTC.

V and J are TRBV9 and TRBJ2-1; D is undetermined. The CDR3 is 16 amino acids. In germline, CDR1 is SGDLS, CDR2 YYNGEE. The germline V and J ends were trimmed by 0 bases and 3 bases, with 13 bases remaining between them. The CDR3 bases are TGTGCCAGCAGCGTAGGGGCAGTCGTAAACTACAATGAGCAGTTCTTC. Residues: CASSVGAVVNYNEQFF.